One and the same sample provided the 27 T cell receptor beta chains below, sequenced in a study of OX40 agonist ivuxolimab in advanced cancers. The table came from immunoSEQ multiplex PCR; TCRdb's copy has only in-frame clones and leaves some out. The sample gives around 75,000 clones, about four fifths of which show up once; 1.1% is in the top ten. The input for sequencing was CD4+ or CD8+ T cells sorted from blood, taken in a trial of the OX40 agonist ivuxolimab. The receptors stem from an adult with an advanced solid tumor such as melanoma, head and neck, liver or kidney cancer.

This clone was observed a few times. CDR3 DNA sequence: TGTGCCAGCAGCGATACTAGCGGGGCCTCCTACAATGAGCAGTTCTTC. The encoded protein is CASSDTSGASYNEQFF. The genes are TRBV7-9 and TRBJ2-1, with TRBD2 matching 10 bases. From germline, CDR1 is SEHNR and CDR2 FQNEAQ (reference sequence). Trimming took 5 bases from V and 0 from J; bases not matched to a gene: 4. The CDR3 spans 16 residues.

This sequence joins TRBV29-1 and TRBJ1-6, with a possible D match to TRBD1 (5 bases). V lost 5 bases, J lost 8 bases, and 13 bases lay in between. The CDR3 spans 13 residues. Germline V CDR1 and CDR2: SQVTM, ANQGSEA. The CDR3 loop is CSVRLGGDSPLHF. The CDR3 coding sequence is TGCAGCGTTCGCTTGGGGGGAGATTCACCCCTCCACTTT.

The gene calls are TRBV28 and TRBJ2-3; D could derive from TRBD1 or TRBD2 (5 bases each). Trimming cost V 7 bases and J 3 bases, with 17 bases left between them. Germline V gives CDR1 MDHEN, CDR2 SYDVKM. The CDR3 contains 15 residues. The CDR3 bases are TGTGCCAGCATTCCCCTGTCAGGGACGACAGATACGCAGTATTTT. Translating gives CASIPLSGTTDTQYF.

The chain recombines TRBV29-1 with TRBJ2-7; 9 positions match TRBD1. The V gene's germline CDR1 is SQVTM and CDR2 ANQGSEA. This CDR3 comprises 14 residues. V was clipped by 7 bases and J by 5 bases; unmatched bases: 12. Here the CDR3 DNA reads TGCAGCGCTAGAGGCGGGACAGGGTTAAACGAGCAGTACTTC. Protein: CSARGGTGLNEQYF.

V is TRBV7-9 and J is TRBJ2-1; D remains ambiguous. The CDR3 is 14 residues long. CDR1 is SEHNR, CDR2 FQNEAQ, per germline (reference sequence). The V gene lost 3 bases and the J gene lost 4 bases, with 10 bases spanning the gap. CDR3: CASSFRTRYNEQFF. The CDR3 nucleotides read TGTGCCAGCAGCTTCAGGACCCGTTACAATGAGCAGTTCTTC.

This clone has more than one count but fewer than ten. The same CDR3 arises from other DNA sequences in this sample as well. V and J are TRBV18 and TRBJ1-6; tentatively, D is TRBD1 (5 bases). The CDR3 is 14 amino acids. Between the trimmed V and J ends, which lost 2 bases and 7 bases, there was a span of 9 bases. Germline V gives CDR1 KGHSH, CDR2 LQKENI. The chain's CDR3 is CASSPETANSPLHF. For the CDR3, the DNA is TGTGCCAGCTCACCAGAGACAGCGAATTCACCCCTCCACTTT.

The chain is built from TRBV6-1 and TRBJ1-5; TRBD1 agrees at 10 bases. Per germline, CDR1 MNHNS and CDR2 SASEGT. The ends lost 2 bases at V and 0 bases at J; junction bases unmatched: 4. The CDR3 consists of 17 residues. The CDR3 DNA is TGTGCCAGCAGTGAAAGGGGGACAGGGGTTAGCAATCAGCCCCAGCATTTT. As protein: CASSERGTGVSNQPQHF.

J is TRBJ1-1 and V is TRBV4-1; unclear D gene. CDR1 and CDR2 from the germline V gene are MGHRA and YSYEKL. The CDR3 runs to 14 residues. V shed 0 bases and J shed 4 bases, with 9 bases lying between them. The CDR3 is CASSQDRAGTEAFF. CDR3 nucleotides: TGCGCCAGCAGCCAAGATCGGGCGGGCACTGAAGCTTTCTTT.

CDR3 sequence: CASSFGDGAGNTIYF. DNA of the CDR3: TGTGCCAGCAGCTTCGGGGACGGGGCTGGAAACACCATATATTTT. The chain joins TRBV7-8 to TRBJ1-3; D is perhaps TRBD1 (5 bases). The V gene lost 3 bases and the J gene lost 2 bases, with 11 bases spanning the gap. The CDR3 extends over 15 amino acids. Germline lookup yields CDR1 SGHVS and CDR2 FQNEAQ.

With regard to this clone: This sample also contains other DNA sequences that code for the same CDR3. The chain links TRBV27 to TRBJ1-1; D is uncertain. The CDR3 runs to 13 residues. Germline values: CDR1 MNHEY, CDR2 SMNVEV (reference sequence). V was shortened by 3 bases and J by 3 bases, with 8 bases between the two germline ends. The CDR3 DNA reads as TGTGCCAGCAGTTTTAGAGGCTACACTGAAGCTTTCTTT. Protein product: CASSFRGYTEAFF.

This chain connects TRBV5-6 to TRBJ1-2; 7 bases line up with TRBD1. Germline CDR1 and CDR2: SGHDT and YYEEEE. The length of the CDR3 is 13 residues. V lost 2 bases to trimming and J lost 6 bases; unmatched junction nucleotides: 4. CDR3 in DNA: TGTGCCAGCAGCTTCGGGACAGTCAATGGCTACACCTTC. Its translation: CASSFGTVNGYTF.

V usage is TRBV5-1 and J usage is TRBJ2-5, with 8 bases lining up with TRBD2. The CDR3 loop spans 15 amino acids. V shed 3 bases and J 3 bases; nucleotides not matched to a gene: 7. CDR1 is SGHRS and CDR2 is YFSETQ in the germline V gene. The CDR3 nucleotides are TGCGCCAGCAGCTCTTTTAGCGGGGCAGAAGAGACCCAGTACTTC. Translated, it gives CASSSFSGAEETQYF.

This clone was seen a handful of times. The rearrangement links TRBV4-2 to TRBJ1-5, with unresolved D. From germline, CDR1 is LGHNA and CDR2 YNFKEQ. CDR3 length equals 15 residues. V shed 6 bases and J shed 5 bases, with 17 bases lying between them. CDR3 region: CASSHEGQSHQPQHF. CDR3 in DNA: TGTGCCAGCAGTCACGAAGGGCAGTCCCATCAGCCCCAGCATTTT.

The CDR3 here is CASGRGQLETQYF. CDR3 nucleotides: TGTGCCAGCGGCAGGGGGCAGCTGGAGACCCAGTACTTC. This chain connects TRBV6-5 to TRBJ2-5; 8 bases fit TRBD1. Germline V gives CDR1 MNHEY, CDR2 SVGAGI. This CDR3 comprises 13 residues. V lost 8 bases, J lost 5 bases, and 7 bases stayed unmatched.

The table lists this clone with a few counts. The V and J genes are TRBV5-1 and TRBJ2-7; 7 bases fit TRBD1. V lost 7 bases, J lost 0 bases, and 16 bases stayed unmatched. Per germline, CDR1 SGHRS and CDR2 YFSETQ. CDR3 length equals 17 residues. The CDR3: CASQRTGEPWNSYEQYF. The CDR3 region has the DNA TGCGCCAGCCAGCGGACAGGAGAACCCTGGAACTCCTACGAGCAGTACTTC.

The gene calls are TRBV27 and TRBJ1-2, with a possible D match to TRBD1 (5 bases). Germline values: CDR1 MNHEY, CDR2 SMNVEV (reference sequence). The ends were cut back, 2 bases at V and 4 bases at J, with 8 bases in the middle. The CDR3 is 13 residues long. This CDR3 is CASSLSGGYGYTF. Here the CDR3 DNA reads TGTGCCAGCAGTTTAAGTGGGGGCTATGGCTACACCTTC.

This chain joins TRBV4-1 and TRBJ2-3, with TRBD1 matching 7 bases. The germline V gene has CDR1 MGHRA and CDR2 YSYEKL. Germline trimming cut 1 base from V and 5 bases from J; bases unmatched to any gene: 3. This CDR3 region has 14 residues. CDR3 residues: CASSQVGQRDTQYF. CDR3 nucleotides: TGCGCCAGCAGCCAAGTGGGACAGCGAGATACGCAGTATTTT.

This chain joins TRBV28 and TRBJ2-5, with TRBD1 matching over 9 bases. The germline V gene encodes CDR1 MDHEN and CDR2 SYDVKM. V trimming: 2 bases; J trimming: 4 bases; junction bases outside the gene matches: 5. The length of the CDR3 is 15 residues. CDR3 bases: TGTGCCAGCAGTTTAACAGGGGGCGGAGGAGAGACCCAGTACTTC. It codes for CASSLTGGGGETQYF.

Concerning this clone itself: The junction departs from the called germline gene at one end, perhaps through a read error. The V gene is TRBV6-1, the J gene TRBJ1-3; TRBD1 is a possible D gene (6 bases). The CDR3 is 11 residues long. The germline CDR1 and CDR2 sequences are MNHNS and SASEGT. The CDR3 DNA follows: TGTGCCAGCAGTGAAGTCGACAGGAGAGGGTTT. Its protein product is CASSEVDRRGF.

V is TRBV10-3 and J is TRBJ2-5, with D possibly matching TRBD2 (6 bases). The CDR3 spans 14 residues. The germline V gene encodes CDR1 ENHRY and CDR2 SYGVKD. The V end was cut by 9 bases, the J end by 5 bases, with 19 bases between. The CDR3 reads CAIGGVGGPETQYF. The CDR3 nucleotides read TGTGCCATTGGCGGGGTAGGAGGGCCGGAGACCCAGTACTTC.

This clone was picked up many times. The chain employs TRBV5-1 and TRBJ1-3; 10 bases match TRBD1. Germline loops: CDR1 SGHRS, CDR2 YFSETQ. V shed 4 bases and J 3 bases; nucleotides not matched to a gene: 7. The CDR3 totals 16 residues. The CDR3 protein is CASSPLTGGGGNTIYF. CDR3 DNA sequence: TGCGCCAGCAGCCCACTGACAGGGGGCGGTGGAAACACCATATATTTT.

This clone was counted a few times. The chain has TRBV13 and TRBJ2-1, with 14 bases lining up with TRBD2. The CDR3 is 18 amino acids. After removal of 6 bases from V and 2 bases from J, the junction contained 9 bases not matched to a gene. CDR1 and CDR2 (germline): PRHDT, FYEKMQ (reference sequence). The CDR3 spells CASRPRTSGGPAYNEQFF. The CDR3 DNA is TGTGCCAGCAGGCCTAGGACTAGCGGGGGGCCGGCCTACAATGAGCAGTTCTTC.

This clone was seen a handful of times. The rearrangement joins TRBV5-6 to TRBJ2-3; maybe TRBD1 (6 bases). Germline CDR1 SGHDT, CDR2 YYEEEE. The CDR3 sequence is 14 residues long. V was pared by 0 bases and J by 3 bases, with 8 bases between. The CDR3 sequence is CASSLDRVTDTQYF. The CDR3 DNA sequence: TGTGCCAGCAGCTTGGACAGGGTGACAGATACGCAGTATTTT. Based on the CDR3 plus reference TRBV5-6 and TRBJ2-3, the full variable domain is DAGVTQSPTHLIKTRGQQVTLRCSPKSGHDTVSWYQQALGQGPQFIFQYYEEEERQRGNFPDRFSGHQFPNYSSELNVNALLLGDSALYLCASSLDRVTDTQYFGPGTRLTVL.

The chain links TRBV27 to TRBJ1-2, with 7 bases fitting TRBD1. This CDR3 contains 15 residues. V lost 6 bases, J lost 2 bases, and 9 bases stayed unmatched. CDR1 is MNHEY, CDR2 SMNVEV, per germline (reference sequence). The CDR3 DNA sequence: TGTGCCAGCAGGAAAATACCGGGACAGAACTATGGCTACACCTTC. Translated, it gives CASRKIPGQNYGYTF.

The genes are TRBV6-5 and TRBJ1-2; TRBD1 aligns across 10 bases. Germline trimming cut 4 bases from V and 7 bases from J; bases unmatched to any gene: 9. The germline gives CDR1 MNHEY, CDR2 SVGAGI. This CDR3 is 15 amino acids long. The DNA of the CDR3 is TGTGCCAGCAGTTCTCCGGGACAGGGGTTAAGTGGCTACACCTTC. Encoded protein: CASSSPGQGLSGYTF.

The chain combines TRBV11-1 with TRBJ1-2, with D unresolved. The V and J ends lost 1 base and 7 bases respectively, with 16 bases between them. CDR1 is SGHAT and CDR2 is FQDESV in the germline V gene (reference sequence). The CDR3 contains 15 residues. As DNA, the CDR3 is TGTGCCAGCAGCTTAGACTACAGAGGACCCATTGGCTACACCTTC. Its translation is CASSLDYRGPIGYTF. The full variable domain, with the rest looked up from reference TRBV11-1 and TRBJ1-2, is EAEVAQSPRYKITEKSQAVAFWCDPISGHATLYWYRQILGQGPELLVQFQDESVVDDSQLPKDRFSAERLKGVDSTLKIQPAELGDSAMYLCASSLDYRGPIGYTFGSGTRLTVV.

This clone appeared a few times. Written as DNA, the CDR3 is TGTGCCAGCAGCCCAGGGGCGAACTCTGGAAACACCATATATTTT. It encodes CASSPGANSGNTIYF. V is TRBV13 and J is TRBJ1-3, with a possible D match to TRBD1 (6 bases). CDR1 is PRHDT, CDR2 FYEKMQ, per germline (reference sequence). The CDR3 is 15 residues long. Trimming took off 5 bases at V and 0 bases at J, with 11 bases between the two ends.